Listed below are T cell receptor beta chains from one sample, sequenced in a study of blood T cell repertoires in COVID-19. Libraries were prepared by immunoSEQ multiplex PCR; TCRdb keeps only in-frame clonotypes and omits some of them. The table lists more than 120,000 clones, approximately 85% of them singletons, with less than 3.5% in the top ten. Sequencing was performed on peripheral blood. These receptors were obtained from a human donor with acute or convalescent COVID-19. The donor label of this sample is uncertain. Each CDR3 is given with its conserved first and last residue.

V gene | CDR3 length | CDR3 protein
TRBV19 | 16 | CATQGGEAGVTGELFF
TRBV6-5 | 15 | CASSLFGTGFEPQHF
TRBV24-1 | 16 | CATSDRGQGSNQPQHF
TRBV19 | 16 | CASSIPRTGGYQPQHF
TRBV2 | 13 | CARGQGKNSPLHF
TRBV5-1 | 13 | CASRTGLQETQYF
TRBV27 | 14 | CASSSPGQTYGYTF
TRBV4-2 | 18 | CASSLWLAGGPNTGELFF
TRBV19 | 14 | CASSLGYAVGELFF
TRBV7-9 | 18 | CASSLGLLGASGSYEQYF
TRBV5-1 | 14 | CASSLVSESNGYTF
TRBV5-5 | 15 | CASSLGDRGNQPQHF
TRBV7-8 | 13 | CASSTNRGEKEFF
TRBV6-5 | 15 | CASTGRGGTNEKLFF
TRBV9 | 15 | CASSALGTGNYGYTF
TRBV27 | 16 | CASRSIRPRGNTEAFF
TRBV28 | 15 | CASRQGALSYNEQFF
TRBV5-1 | 13 | CASSQDSSYEQYF
TRBV7-9 | 15 | CASSLGTGLDYGYTF
TRBV29-1 | 13 | CSVEGQMNTEAFF
TRBV28 | 15 | CASSLRSRGNYGYTF
TRBV11-2 | 14 | CASSLGTSYNEQFF
TRBV12-3/TRBV12-4 | 11 | CASSLRGLAFF
TRBV5-1 | 16 | CASSLATGGRETEAFF
TRBV5-4 | 18 | CASSLVWDRGPWTQPQHF
TRBV6-5 | 12 | CASSPQAGAQHF
TRBV6-5 | 15 | CASSYSLNRGYGYTF
TRBV4-1 | 15 | CASSQTSGQDYEQYF
TRBV4-3 | 17 | CASSQDRVSGSYNEQFF
TRBV12-3/TRBV12-4 | 13 | CASTTGGNQPQHF
TRBV9 | 13 | CASSPSGGYGYTF
TRBV7-8 | 15 | CASSPGHSRHYEQYF
TRBV5-4 | 16 | CASSLAIAGAYNEQFF
TRBV3-1/TRBV3-2 | 14 | CASSQGNREKPQHF
TRBV24-1 | 16 | CATSDGIAGSYNEQFF
TRBV7-3 | 13 | CASSEGSGNTIYF
TRBV30 | 12 | CAWSLRDYGYTF
TRBV3-1/TRBV3-2 | 17 | CASSLQRTGQGTYEQYF
TRBV10-3 | 14 | CAITPGQGNSPLHF
TRBV9 | 14 | CASSATGVLETQYF
TRBV5-1 | 18 | CASSPRTGGSSGANVLTF
TRBV5-1 | 15 | CASRSGTGTVETQYF
TRBV11-3 | 13 | CASSLEEADTQYF
TRBV27 | 14 | CASSLQGMGEKLFF
TRBV7-9 | 12 | CASRGADETQYF